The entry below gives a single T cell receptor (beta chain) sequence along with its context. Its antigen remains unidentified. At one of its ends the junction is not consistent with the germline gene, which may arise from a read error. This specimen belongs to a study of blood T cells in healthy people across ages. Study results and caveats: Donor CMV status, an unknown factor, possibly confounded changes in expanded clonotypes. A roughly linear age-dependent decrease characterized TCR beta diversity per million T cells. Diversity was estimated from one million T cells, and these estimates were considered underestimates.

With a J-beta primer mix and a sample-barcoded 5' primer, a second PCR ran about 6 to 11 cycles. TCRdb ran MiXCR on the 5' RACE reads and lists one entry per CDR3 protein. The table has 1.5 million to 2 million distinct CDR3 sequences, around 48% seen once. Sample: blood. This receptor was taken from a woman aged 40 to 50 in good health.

The CDR3 is CASSFGGLAGRDEQFF. The CDR3 DNA follows: TGTGCTAGCAGCTTTGGGGGGCTAGCGGGAAGGGATGAGCAGTTCTTC. The rearrangement joins TRBV7-7 to TRBJ2-1, with TRBD2 identical over 9 bases. The germline CDR1 and CDR2 sequences are SSHAT and FNYEAQ (reference sequence). This CDR3 contains 16 residues. The full variable domain, rest sourced from reference TRBV7-7 and TRBJ2-1, is GAGVSQSPRYKVTKRGQDVTLRCDPISSHATLYWYQQALGQGPEFLTYFNYEAQPDKSGLPSDRFSAERPEGSISTLTIQRTEQRDSAMYRCASSFGGLAGRDEQFFGPGTRLTVL.